A single sample gave rise to the 29 T cell receptor beta chains below, sequenced in a study of cytotoxic CD8 clonotypes in ibrutinib-treated CLL. Libraries were prepared by immunoSEQ multiplex PCR; TCRdb keeps only in-frame clonotypes and omits some of them. Counted here are 190,000 or so clones, around 72% occurring once; the ten biggest clones make up under 15%. This specimen consisted of PBMCs, obtained after 24 months of ibrutinib treatment. The source of these receptors is a human donor with chronic lymphocytic leukemia.

V gene TRBV4-2 combines with J gene TRBJ2-5, with 15 nucleotides matching TRBD2. This CDR3 region has 18 residues. The germline V gene has CDR1 LGHNA and CDR2 YNFKEQ. Trimming at V came to 6 bases and at J to 5 bases, leaving 13 bases not matched to a gene. The chain's CDR3 is CASRRGLAGGRAGETQYF. The CDR3 DNA sequence: TGTGCCAGCAGAAGGGGACTAGCGGGAGGTCGTGCAGGGGAGACCCAGTACTTC.

This chain uses TRBV5-1 with TRBJ1-5; D unclear. Germline loops: CDR1 SGHRS, CDR2 YFSETQ. V gave up 0 bases and J gave up 6 bases, with 10 bases separating them. This CDR3 region has 14 residues. The CDR3 coding sequence is TGCGCCAGCAGCTTGGGACACCCGGGTCAGCCCCAGCATTTT. Translating it yields CASSLGHPGQPQHF.

This clone was detected a few times. The chain employs TRBV19 and TRBJ2-2; TRBD2 matches at 8 bases. Per the germline V gene, CDR1 is LNHDA and CDR2 is SQIVND (reference sequence). J lost 3 bases, V lost 10 bases, and 7 bases had no gene match. The CDR3 is made up of 14 amino acids. The CDR3 DNA reads as TGTGCCACTGGGACTAGGAGTTACACCGGGGAGCTGTTTTTT. It codes for CATGTRSYTGELFF. Full variable domain (rest looked up from reference TRBV19 and TRBJ2-2): DGGITQSPKYLFRKEGQNVTLSCEQNLNHDAMYWYRQDPGQGLRLIYYSQIVNDFQKGDIAEGYSVSREKKESFPLTVTSAQKNPTAFYLCATGTRSYTGELFFGEGSRLTVL.

The chain employs TRBV7-2 and TRBJ2-5; 7 bases are shared with TRBD2. This CDR3 comprises 12 residues. Per germline, CDR1 SGHTA and CDR2 FQGNSA. The junction had 2 bases not matched to a gene; V was cut back by 5 bases and J by 5 bases. The CDR3 loop reads CASSSSGETQYF. CDR3 coding DNA: TGTGCCAGCAGCAGTAGCGGGGAGACCCAGTACTTC.

Here the CDR3 DNA reads TGCGCCAGCAGACAACAGGGGGGCCAAGAGACCCAGTACTTC. Encoded protein: CASRQQGGQETQYF. The genes are TRBV4-1 and TRBJ2-5; the match to TRBD1 covers 8 bases. The length of the CDR3 is 14 residues. In germline, CDR1 is MGHRA, CDR2 YSYEKL. V was clipped by 6 bases and J by 1 base; unmatched bases: 4.

The rearrangement links TRBV14 to TRBJ2-1; D ambiguous. The CDR3 is 13 residues long. Germline CDR1 and CDR2: SGHDN and FVKESK. The ends were cut back, 0 bases at V and 10 bases at J, with 10 bases in the middle. The CDR3: CASSQEHLREQFF. The DNA for the CDR3 is TGTGCCAGCAGCCAAGAGCACTTGCGCGAGCAGTTCTTC.

This clone was counted between two and nine times. This chain joins TRBV30 and TRBJ2-7; D is possibly TRBD1 (6 bases). Germline CDR1 GTSNPN, CDR2 SVGIG (reference sequence). CDR3 length equals 13 residues. V lost 3 bases and J lost 3, with 12 bases in between. CDR3 nucleotides: TGTGCCTGGAGAAAAAAGGACAGCTACGAGCAGTACTTC. Protein sequence: CAWRKKDSYEQYF.

CDR3 region: CASSLRWWQGRKQPQHF. The CDR3 DNA follows: TGTGCCAGCAGTTTAAGGTGGTGGCAGGGGCGTAAGCAGCCCCAGCATTTT. J is TRBJ1-5 and V is TRBV28; possible D gene TRBD1, 6 bases. This CDR3 comprises 17 residues. The V gene lost 2 bases and the J gene lost 7 bases, with 21 bases spanning the gap. Germline V gives CDR1 MDHEN, CDR2 SYDVKM. Filled out from reference TRBV28 and TRBJ1-5, the complete variable domain reads DVKVTQSSRYLVKRTGEKVFLECVQDMDHENMFWYRQDPGLGLRLIYFSYDVKMKEKGDIPEGYSVSREKKERFSLILESASTNQTSMYLCASSLRWWQGRKQPQHFGDGTRLSIL.

This chain joins TRBV18 and TRBJ2-1; D not resolved. The V end was cut by 2 bases, the J end by 7 bases, with 9 bases between. Germline V gene data show CDR1 as KGHSH and CDR2 as LQKENI. The CDR3 has 13 residues. The chain's CDR3 is CASSPRMGNEQFF. DNA for the CDR3: TGTGCCAGCTCACCAAGGATGGGTAATGAGCAGTTCTTC.

J is TRBJ1-5 and V is TRBV19; TRBD1 aligns across 8 bases. The CDR3 sequence is 16 residues long. The J segment lost 3 bases and the V segment lost 9 bases, leaving 13 bases of the junction unmatched. Germline V gene data show CDR1 as LNHDA and CDR2 as SQIVND (reference sequence). CDR3 coding DNA: TGTGCCAGGCCTACGGGACAGGTTGTTAACAATCAGCCCCAGCATTTT. The encoded protein is CARPTGQVVNNQPQHF.

This chain uses TRBV27 with TRBJ1-1; 7 bases are a match to TRBD1. The trim removed 1 base at V and 2 bases at J, leaving 10 bases unmatched. Per the germline V gene, CDR1 is MNHEY and CDR2 is SMNVEV (reference sequence). This CDR3 has 17 residues. The CDR3 bases are TGTGCCAGCAGTTTATTGGGTAACAGGGGCGGAAACACTGAAGCTTTCTTT. Its translation: CASSLLGNRGGNTEAFF.

CDR3 nucleotide sequence: TGTGCCAGTAGTATCCCCGGGGGGACAGGGGTTCAGTACTTC. The encoded protein is CASSIPGGTGVQYF. V is TRBV19 and J is TRBJ2-4, with TRBD1 identical over 10 bases. V dropped 3 bases and J dropped 11; count of bases not matched to a gene: 7. CDR3 length: 14 residues. The germline V gene has CDR1 LNHDA and CDR2 SQIVND (reference sequence).

The rearrangement links TRBV6-1 to TRBJ2-7; D is possibly TRBD1 or TRBD2 (6 bases each). Deletions cut 6 bases from V and 1 base from J, with 16 bases between. Looked up from germline, CDR1 is MNHNS and CDR2 is SASEGT. The CDR3 is 15 amino acids. The CDR3 sequence: CASRKSGEASYEQYF. The CDR3, as DNA: TGTGCCAGCAGAAAATCAGGGGAGGCTTCCTACGAGCAGTACTTC.

The rearrangement uses TRBV18 and TRBJ1-2; no firm D call. The germline gives CDR1 KGHSH, CDR2 LQKENI. The V end was cut by 3 bases, the J end by 4 bases, with 9 bases between. The CDR3 runs to 13 residues. The chain's CDR3 is CASSPGRSYGYTF. The CDR3 DNA is TGTGCCAGCTCACCTGGAAGGAGCTATGGCTACACCTTC.

The chain links TRBV9 to TRBJ1-2; D remains ambiguous. The germline V gene has CDR1 SGDLS and CDR2 YYNGEE. With 3 bases removed from V and 6 bases from J, the gap between germline ends came to 12 bases. The CDR3 extends over 13 amino acids. CDR3 residues: CASSEPPFDGYTF. The CDR3 region has the DNA TGTGCCAGCAGCGAGCCCCCATTTGATGGCTACACCTTC.

This clone has more than one count but fewer than ten. V usage is TRBV25-1 and J usage is TRBJ1-2; no definite D call. V lost 7 bases and J 2 bases, leaving 11 bases between the germline ends. CDR3 length: 13 amino acids. Germline-derived CDR1 and CDR2 are MGHDK and SYGVNS. The CDR3 here is CASTRTGNYGYTF. CDR3 coding DNA: TGTGCCAGCACCAGGACGGGGAACTATGGCTACACCTTC.

The V and J genes are TRBV23-1 and TRBJ2-7, with 8 nucleotides matching TRBD1. TRBV23-1 is classed as an ORF, of uncertain function. The CDR3 consists of 15 residues. The J segment lost 2 bases and the V segment lost 5 bases, leaving 8 bases of the junction unmatched. The CDR3 reads CASSRTGCGPYEQYF. The CDR3 DNA sequence: TGCGCCAGCAGTAGGACAGGGTGCGGGCCCTACGAGCAGTACTTC.

The CDR3 reads CASSFGLAANEQYF. CDR3 coding DNA: TGTGCCAGCAGTTTCGGACTAGCGGCTAACGAGCAGTACTTC. The chain uses TRBV6-5 and TRBJ2-7, with 10 bases identical to TRBD2. Germline CDR1 is MNHEY and CDR2 is SVGAGI. The CDR3 loop spans 14 amino acids. V shed 4 bases and J 5 bases; nucleotides not matched to a gene: 5.

The chain couples TRBV6-5 to TRBJ1-5; D may be TRBD1 (5 bases). The V gene's germline CDR1 is MNHEY and CDR2 SVGAGI. V was clipped by 0 bases and J by 6 bases, with 12 bases between them. The CDR3 is made up of 15 amino acids. CDR3 amino acids: CASSYSARDRQPQHF. As DNA, the CDR3 is TGTGCCAGCAGTTACTCAGCCAGGGATCGTCAGCCCCAGCATTTT.

The chain combines TRBV5-4 with TRBJ1-1; no reliable D call. V was shortened by 7 bases and J by 1 base, with 17 bases between the two germline ends. Germline V gene data show CDR1 as SGHNT and CDR2 as YYREEE (reference sequence). CDR3 length equals 15 residues. The chain's CDR3 is CASAPYPDKNTEAFF. The CDR3 DNA is TGTGCCAGCGCCCCGTACCCCGACAAGAACACTGAAGCTTTCTTT.

In DNA form, the CDR3 reads TGTGCCAGCCGTCCCAGAGGGACGGGGAACTATGGCTACACCTTC. Translating gives CASRPRGTGNYGYTF. The chain joins TRBV5-8 to TRBJ1-2; TRBD1 is a possible D gene (5 bases). The CDR3 runs to 15 residues. Trimming removed 7 bases at V and 2 bases at J, with 18 bases between. The germline CDR1 and CDR2 sequences are SGHTS and YDEGEE.

This clone showed up just a few times. The genes are TRBV7-8 and TRBJ2-3; D not certain. The CDR3 extends over 15 amino acids. V was shortened by 1 base and J by 4 bases, with 12 bases between the two germline ends. Germline V gives CDR1 SGHVS, CDR2 FQNEAQ. CDR3 bases: TGTGCCAGCAGCTTAGTTTGGCTTAAGCCAGATACGCAGTATTTT. This gives the protein CASSLVWLKPDTQYF.

Here the CDR3 reads CASSLARSGASTDTQYF. The CDR3 DNA follows: TGTGCCAGCAGCTTAGCGAGGAGCGGGGCTAGCACAGATACGCAGTATTTT. This chain uses TRBV7-9 with TRBJ2-3, with 7 bases aligning to TRBD2. The CDR3 covers 17 residues. With V trimmed by 0 bases and J by 0 bases, 6 bases remained unmatched. Germline V lookup: CDR1 SEHNR, CDR2 FQNEAQ (reference sequence).

The sample holds a few counts of this clone. V is TRBV19 and J is TRBJ1-4; maybe TRBD1 (5 bases). CDR1 and CDR2 from the germline V gene are LNHDA and SQIVND (reference sequence). The CDR3 sequence is 13 residues long. V dropped 5 bases and J dropped 8 bases, with 12 bases sitting between them. The CDR3 loop reads CASSFPGEEKLFF. The CDR3 DNA reads as TGTGCCAGTAGTTTCCCGGGGGAGGAAAAACTGTTTTTT.

V gene TRBV29-1 combines with J gene TRBJ1-1; a possible D gene is TRBD1 (6 bases). The CDR3 is 15 amino acids. Germline V gene data show CDR1 as SQVTM and CDR2 as ANQGSEA. Trimming shortened V by 5 bases and J by 3 bases, and 19 bases separated the two germline ends. In nucleotides, the CDR3 is TGCAGCGTTCTGGGGGCGTCAGGGAGGGACACTGAAGCTTTCTTT. Protein product: CSVLGASGRDTEAFF. The entire variable domain, with the rest obtained from reference TRBV29-1 and TRBJ1-1, is as follows: SAVISQKPSRDICQRGTSLTIQCQVDSQVTMMFWYRQQPGQSLTLIATANQGSEATYESGFVIDKFPISRPNLTFSTLTVSNMSPEDSSIYLCSVLGASGRDTEAFFGQGTRLTVV.

V and J are TRBV7-9 and TRBJ1-2; D gene unclear. CDR1 SEHNR and CDR2 FQNEAQ come from the germline V gene (reference sequence). Trimming shortened V by 1 base and J by 10 bases, and 10 bases separated the two germline ends. The CDR3 length is 12 residues. The CDR3 DNA sequence: TGTGCCAGCAGCTTAGGCAGCGAATACTACACCTTC. The encoded protein is CASSLGSEYYTF.

V and J are TRBV9 and TRBJ2-7; D is perhaps TRBD2 (7 bases). The CDR3 spans 14 residues. Germline V gene lookup returns CDR1 SGDLS and CDR2 YYNGEE. V was clipped by 4 bases and J by 5 bases, with 16 bases between them. CDR3 sequence: CASSPGGQAHEQYF. CDR3 nucleotides: TGTGCCAGCAGCCCCGGGGGGCAGGCCCACGAGCAGTACTTC.

J is TRBJ1-3 and V is TRBV4-1; the D is unclear. This CDR3 comprises 14 residues. Trimming cost V 6 bases and J 0 bases, with 9 bases left between them. Per germline, CDR1 MGHRA and CDR2 YSYEKL. The CDR3 nucleotides read TGCGCCAGCAGGGCCGTTGGCTCTGGAAACACCATATATTTT. Its translation is CASRAVGSGNTIYF.

The gene calls are TRBV6-1 and TRBJ1-2; perhaps TRBD1 as D (6 bases). Germline CDR1 is MNHNS and CDR2 is SASEGT. The V and J ends lost 2 bases and 5 bases respectively, with 15 bases between them. The CDR3 sequence is 15 residues long. The CDR3 region has the DNA TGTGCCAGCAGTGAACGGGCAGGGGCGTCGTATGGCTACACCTTC. It yields the protein CASSERAGASYGYTF.